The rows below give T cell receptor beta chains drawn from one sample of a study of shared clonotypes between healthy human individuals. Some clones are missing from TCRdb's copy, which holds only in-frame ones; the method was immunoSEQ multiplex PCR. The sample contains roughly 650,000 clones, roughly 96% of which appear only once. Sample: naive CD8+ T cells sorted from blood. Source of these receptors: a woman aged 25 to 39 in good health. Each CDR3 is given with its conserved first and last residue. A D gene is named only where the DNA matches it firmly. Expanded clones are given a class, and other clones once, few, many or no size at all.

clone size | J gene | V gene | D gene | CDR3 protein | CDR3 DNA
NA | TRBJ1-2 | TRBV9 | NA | CASTPLDRDYGYTF | TGTGCCAGCACCCCGCTGGACAGAGACTATGGCTACACCTTC
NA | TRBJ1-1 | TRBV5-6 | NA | CASSLDGVWAFF | TGTGCCAGCAGCTTGGACGGCGTCTGGGCTTTCTTT
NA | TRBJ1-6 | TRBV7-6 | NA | CASSLERANNSPLHF | TGTGCCAGCAGCTTAGAGCGGGCCAATAATTCACCCCTCCACTTT
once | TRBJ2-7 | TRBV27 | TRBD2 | CASSLGLAGVGEQYF | TGTGCCAGCAGTTTAGGACTAGCGGGAGTCGGCGAGCAGTACTTC
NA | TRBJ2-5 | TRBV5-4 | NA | CASSRESETQYF | TGTGCCAGCTCACGGGAGAGCGAGACCCAGTACTTC
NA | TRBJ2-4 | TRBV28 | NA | CASRGMDWGERDIQYF | TGTGCCAGCAGGGGGATGGACTGGGGAGAGAGAGACATTCAGTACTTC
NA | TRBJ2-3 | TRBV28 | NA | CASSFRALWGDTQYF | TGTGCCAGCAGTTTCCGGGCCCTATGGGGAGATACGCAGTATTTT
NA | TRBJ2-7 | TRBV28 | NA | CASSFPRGSNYEQYF | TGTGCCAGCAGTTTCCCTCGAGGGTCTAACTACGAGCAGTACTTC
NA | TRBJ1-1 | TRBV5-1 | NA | CASSLYYRDGEAFF | TGCGCCAGCAGCCTTTATTACAGGGATGGTGAAGCTTTCTTT
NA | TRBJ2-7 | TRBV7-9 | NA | CASTKFPYEQYF | TGTGCCAGCACCAAATTCCCCTACGAGCAGTACTTC
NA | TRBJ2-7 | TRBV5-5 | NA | CASSLGRAYEQYF | TGTGCCAGCAGCTTGGGGAGGGCCTACGAGCAGTACTTC
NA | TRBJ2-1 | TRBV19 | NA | CASSFRHGNEQFF | TGTGCCAGTAGTTTCCGACACGGCAATGAGCAGTTCTTC
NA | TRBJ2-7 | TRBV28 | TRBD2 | CASSLGGGSGSTWRDEQYF | TGTGCCAGCAGTTTAGGGGGGGGTAGCGGGAGTACCTGGAGAGACGAGCAGTACTTC
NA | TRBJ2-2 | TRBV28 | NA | CASSPLYQNTGELFF | TGTGCCAGCAGCCCACTTTATCAAAACACCGGGGAGCTGTTTTTT
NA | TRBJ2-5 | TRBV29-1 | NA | CSVGALPGLPMETQYF | TGCAGCGTTGGGGCATTACCGGGTTTACCAATGGAGACCCAGTACTTC
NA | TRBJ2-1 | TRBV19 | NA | CASKTPGAPYNEQFF | TGTGCCAGTAAAACCCCGGGGGCGCCTTACAATGAGCAGTTCTTC
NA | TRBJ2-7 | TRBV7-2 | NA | CASTKKHPNSPYEQYF | TGTGCCAGCACTAAAAAGCACCCCAACAGCCCCTACGAGCAGTACTTC
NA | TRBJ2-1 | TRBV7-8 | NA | CASSFRSFNEQFF | TGTGCCAGCAGCTTCCGCAGCTTCAATGAGCAGTTCTTC
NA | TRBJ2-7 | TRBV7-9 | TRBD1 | CASSSGQFSYEQYF | TGTGCCAGCAGCTCGGGACAGTTCTCCTACGAGCAGTACTTC
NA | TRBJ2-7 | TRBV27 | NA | CASSYVPAGTYEQYF | TGTGCCAGCAGTTATGTCCCTGCGGGCACCTACGAGCAGTACTTC
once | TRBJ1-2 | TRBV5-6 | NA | CASSQGLGRTPYGYTF | TGTGCCAGCAGCCAGGGCTTAGGACGTACCCCCTATGGCTACACCTTC
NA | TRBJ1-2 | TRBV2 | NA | CASRLDPSWDGYTF | TGTGCCAGCCGTTTGGACCCAAGTTGGGATGGCTACACCTTC
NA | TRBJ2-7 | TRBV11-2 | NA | CASSLGGAEREQYF | TGTGCCAGCAGCTTAGGGGGGGCGGAACGCGAGCAGTACTTC
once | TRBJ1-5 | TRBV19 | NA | CASSTWSASNQPQHF | TGTGCCAGTAGTACGTGGTCAGCTAGCAATCAGCCCCAGCATTTT